This T cell receptor (delta chain) was sequenced during a study of γδ T cells in repeated Plasmodium falciparum infection. The trim removed 0 bases at V and 1 base at J, leaving 21 bases unmatched. The germline V gene encodes CDR1 GEAIGNYY and CDR2 EKD. The CDR3 spans 21 residues. This clone has at least ten counts. For this DNA, TCRdb reports the protein of a much larger clone, which diverges at residue 6, most likely from a read error; the protein presented here is translated directly from the DNA. TRG and TRD sequences were obtained from every sorted gammadelta sample. TCRdb fed the multiplex PCR reads to CATT. The table shows 75,000 to 100,000 delta-chain clones, with more than 1.4% occurring only once. Gammadelta T cells were flow-sorted from PBMC into Vgamma9/Vdelta2+ and Vdelta2-negative populations for bulk analysis.

Sample: gamma-delta T cells from blood. The clonotype comes from a pool of human donors (malaria-infected and uninfected, not separated). This chain connects TRDV2 to TRDJ1, with TRDD3 matching over 8 bases. CDR3 sequence: CACDTAPGAGGGTGSTDKLIF. The CDR3 DNA sequence: TGTGCCTGTGACACCGCTCCCGGTGCTGGGGGAGGAACGGGTAGCACCGATAAACTCATCTTT.